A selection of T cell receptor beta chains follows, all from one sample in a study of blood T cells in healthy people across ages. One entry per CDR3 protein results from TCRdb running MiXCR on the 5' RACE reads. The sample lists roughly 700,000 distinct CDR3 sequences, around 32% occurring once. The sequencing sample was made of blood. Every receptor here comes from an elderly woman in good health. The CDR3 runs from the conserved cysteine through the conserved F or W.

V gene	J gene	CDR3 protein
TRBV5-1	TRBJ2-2	CASGLRTWDTGELFF
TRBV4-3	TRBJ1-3	CASSQAQGAGNTIYF
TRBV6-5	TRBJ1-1	CASSYFRGNTEAFF
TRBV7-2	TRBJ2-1	CASSLEGTSGYNEQFF
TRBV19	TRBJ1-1	CASSTRGFEAFF
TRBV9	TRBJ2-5	CASSVASGVEETQYF
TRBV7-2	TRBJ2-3	CASSLNSGGAKDTQYF
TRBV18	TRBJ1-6	CASSLSTGQRNSPLHF
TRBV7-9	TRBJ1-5	CASSFTPETQHF
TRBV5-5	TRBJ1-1	CASSPGAGEAFF
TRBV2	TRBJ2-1	CARGGVQVQHNEQFF
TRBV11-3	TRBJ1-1	CASALSTEAFF
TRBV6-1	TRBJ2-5	CASSDLRAKHNEQYF
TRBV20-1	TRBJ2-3	CSARGARGSMDTQYF
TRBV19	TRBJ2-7	CASSSLSATQYF
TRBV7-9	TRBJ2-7	CANSGPLRSYEQYF
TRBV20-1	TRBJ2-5	CSASHGGWEETQYF